This TCR beta chain was obtained from a study of patients and donors after allogeneic stem cell transplantation. V lost 2 bases and J 5 bases, leaving 23 bases between the germline ends. The CDR3 is 19 residues long. The V gene's germline CDR1 is SGDLS and CDR2 YYNGEE. TCRdb reanalysed the RT-PCR reads using MiXCR and keeps one entry per CDR3 protein. The repertoire holds under 200,000 distinct CDR3 sequences, with around 30% as singletons. The sample comprised blood, either unsorted or a sorted T cell fraction (not recorded which). This TCR derives from a human donor who was either an allogeneic HSCT recipient or a stem cell or donor lymphocyte infusion donor (not recorded which). It is not recorded whose cells these are; they may come from a transplant donor. V gene TRBV9 combines with J gene TRBJ1-6; maybe TRBD1 (6 bases). CDR3 in amino acids: CASSVWPSGHQINNSPLHF. DNA of the CDR3: TGTGCCAGCAGCGTTTGGCCTTCGGGACACCAAATAAATAATTCACCCCTCCACTTT.